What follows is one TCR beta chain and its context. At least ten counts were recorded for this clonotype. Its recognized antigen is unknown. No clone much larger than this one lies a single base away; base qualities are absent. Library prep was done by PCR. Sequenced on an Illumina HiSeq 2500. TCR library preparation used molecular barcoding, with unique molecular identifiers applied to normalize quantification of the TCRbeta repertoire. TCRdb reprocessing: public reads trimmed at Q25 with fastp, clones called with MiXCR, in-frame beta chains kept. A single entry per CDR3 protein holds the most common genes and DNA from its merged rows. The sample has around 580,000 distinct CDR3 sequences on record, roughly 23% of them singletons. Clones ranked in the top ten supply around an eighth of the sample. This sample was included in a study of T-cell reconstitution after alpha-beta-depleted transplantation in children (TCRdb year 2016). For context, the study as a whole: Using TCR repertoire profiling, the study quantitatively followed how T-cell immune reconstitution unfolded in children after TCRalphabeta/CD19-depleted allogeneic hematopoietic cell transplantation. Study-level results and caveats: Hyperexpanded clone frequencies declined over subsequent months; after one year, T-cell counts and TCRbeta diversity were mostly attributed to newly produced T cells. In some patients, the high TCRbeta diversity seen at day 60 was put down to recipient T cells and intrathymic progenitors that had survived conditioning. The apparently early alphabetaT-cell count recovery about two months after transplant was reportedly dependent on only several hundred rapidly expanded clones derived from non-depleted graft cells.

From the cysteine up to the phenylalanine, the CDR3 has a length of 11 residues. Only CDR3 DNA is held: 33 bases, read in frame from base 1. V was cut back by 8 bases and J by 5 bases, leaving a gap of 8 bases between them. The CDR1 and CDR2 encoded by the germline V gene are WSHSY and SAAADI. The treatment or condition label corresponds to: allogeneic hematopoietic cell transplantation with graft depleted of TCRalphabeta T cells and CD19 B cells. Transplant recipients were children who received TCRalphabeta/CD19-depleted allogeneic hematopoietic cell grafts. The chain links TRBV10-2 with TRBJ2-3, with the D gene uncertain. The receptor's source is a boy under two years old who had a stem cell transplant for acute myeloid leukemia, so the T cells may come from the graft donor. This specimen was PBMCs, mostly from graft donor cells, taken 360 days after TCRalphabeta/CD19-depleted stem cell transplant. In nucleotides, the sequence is TGCGCCAGCGCCTGGAGAGATACGCAGTATTTT. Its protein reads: CASAWRDTQYF.